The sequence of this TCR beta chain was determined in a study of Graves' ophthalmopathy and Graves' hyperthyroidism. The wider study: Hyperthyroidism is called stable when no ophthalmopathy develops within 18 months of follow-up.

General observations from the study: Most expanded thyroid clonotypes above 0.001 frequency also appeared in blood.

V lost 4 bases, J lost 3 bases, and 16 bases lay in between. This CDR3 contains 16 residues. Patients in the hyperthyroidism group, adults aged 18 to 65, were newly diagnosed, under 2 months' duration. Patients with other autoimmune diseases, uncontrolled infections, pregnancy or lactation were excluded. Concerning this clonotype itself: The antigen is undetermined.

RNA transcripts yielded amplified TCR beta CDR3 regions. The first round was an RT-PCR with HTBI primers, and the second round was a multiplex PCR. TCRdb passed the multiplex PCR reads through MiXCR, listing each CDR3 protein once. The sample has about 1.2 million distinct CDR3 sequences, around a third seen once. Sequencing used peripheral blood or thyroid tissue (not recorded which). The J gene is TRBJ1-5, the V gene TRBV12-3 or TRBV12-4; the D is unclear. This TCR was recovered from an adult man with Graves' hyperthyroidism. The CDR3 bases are TGTGCCAGCAGTTATAAGACGGCGGGGATCAATCAGCCCCAGCATTTT. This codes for CASSYKTAGINQPQHF.